This T cell receptor beta chain was captured in a study of Ad26.COV2.S vaccination and SARS-CoV-2 variants. General observations from the study: It is possible that the TCR breadth and depth analyses underestimated the total T cell responses.

Profiling relied on immunoSEQ multiplex PCR, and the TCRdb table lists in-frame clones only, not all of them. This table has about 680,000 clones, roughly 90% appearing once. The V gene lost 4 bases and the J gene lost 4 bases, with 10 bases spanning the gap. The CDR3 has 14 residues. The germline V gene has CDR1 LGHNA and CDR2 YSLEER. The treatment is: over 15 received Ad26.COV2.S at low or high dose, single or two shots; five or six received placebo; per-sample allocation not given. Specimen acquisition occurred on day 63 following the initial vaccine or placebo injection. About this clone itself: Its antigen is unknown.

The sequences come from peripheral blood, collected in a trial of Ad26.COV2.S vaccine versus placebo. The rearrangement links TRBV4-3 to TRBJ1-4, with D uncertain. The clonotype was recovered from a person aged 18 to 65 who received the Ad26.COV2.S COVID-19 vaccine or a placebo. In DNA, the CDR3 is TGCGCCAGCAGCCCTATCAGGTTTAATGAAAAACTGTTTTTT. Translated: CASSPIRFNEKLFF.